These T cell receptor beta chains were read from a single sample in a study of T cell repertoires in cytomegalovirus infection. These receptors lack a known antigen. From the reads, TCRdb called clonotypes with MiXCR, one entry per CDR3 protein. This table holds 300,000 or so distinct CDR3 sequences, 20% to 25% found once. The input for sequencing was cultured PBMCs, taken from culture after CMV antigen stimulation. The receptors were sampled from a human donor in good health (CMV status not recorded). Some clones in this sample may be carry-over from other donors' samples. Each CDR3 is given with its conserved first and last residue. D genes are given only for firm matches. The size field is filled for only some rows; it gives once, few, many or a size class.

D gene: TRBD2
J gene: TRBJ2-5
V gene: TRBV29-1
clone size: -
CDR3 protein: CSVPGLTQETQYF
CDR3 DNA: TGCAGCGTGCCGGGACTAACCCAAGAGACCCAGTACTTC

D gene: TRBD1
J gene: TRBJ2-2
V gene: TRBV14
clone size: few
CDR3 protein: CASSLKPGQVELFF
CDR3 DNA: TGTGCCAGCAGCCTAAAGCCTGGACAGGTCGAGCTGTTTTTT

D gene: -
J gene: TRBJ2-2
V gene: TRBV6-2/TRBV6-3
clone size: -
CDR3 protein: CASSLGILNTGELFF
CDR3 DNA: TGTGCCAGCAGCTTGGGGATCCTAAACACCGGGGAGCTGTTTTTT

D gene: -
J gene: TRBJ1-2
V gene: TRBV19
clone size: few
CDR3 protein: CASSIRRAQDYTF
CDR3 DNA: TGTGCCAGTAGTATCCGCAGGGCCCAGGACTACACCTTC

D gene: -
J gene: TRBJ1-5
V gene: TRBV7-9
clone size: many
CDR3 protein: CASSPGVHQPQHF
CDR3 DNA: TGTGCCAGCAGCCCTGGGGTCCACCAGCCCCAGCATTTT

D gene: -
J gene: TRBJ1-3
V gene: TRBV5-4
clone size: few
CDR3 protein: CASSFNSLSGNTIYF
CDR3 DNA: TGTGCCAGCAGCTTCAATTCTCTCTCTGGAAACACCATATATTTT

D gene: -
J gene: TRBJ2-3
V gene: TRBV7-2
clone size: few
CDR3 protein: CASSFVGSSTDTQYF
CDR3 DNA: TGTGCCAGCAGCTTTGTCGGGAGTAGCACAGATACGCAGTATTTT

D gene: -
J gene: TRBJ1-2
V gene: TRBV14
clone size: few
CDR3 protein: CASSQDWGGYTF
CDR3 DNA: TGTGCCAGCAGCCAAGATTGGGGAGGCTACACCTTC

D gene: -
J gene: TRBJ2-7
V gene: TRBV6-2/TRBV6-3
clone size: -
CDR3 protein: CASSFGRGADYEQYF
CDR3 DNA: TGTGCCAGCAGTTTCGGTCGAGGGGCGGACTACGAGCAGTACTTC

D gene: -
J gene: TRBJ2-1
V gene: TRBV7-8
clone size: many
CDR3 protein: CASSNGYDNEQFF
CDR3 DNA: TGTGCCAGCAGCAATGGGTATGACAATGAGCAGTTCTTC

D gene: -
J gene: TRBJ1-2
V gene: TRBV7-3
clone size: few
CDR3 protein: CASSSTGARHGYTF
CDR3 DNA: TGTGCCAGCAGCTCGACGGGGGCCCGTCATGGCTACACCTTC

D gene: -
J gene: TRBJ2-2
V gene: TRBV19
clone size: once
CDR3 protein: CASSIRQGSIRDTGELFF
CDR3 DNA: TGTGCCAGTAGTATTCGGCAGGGGTCGATAAGGGACACCGGGGAGCTGTTTTTT

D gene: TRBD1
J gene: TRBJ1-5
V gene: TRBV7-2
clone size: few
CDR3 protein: CASSFGTGVSQPQHF
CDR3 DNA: TGTGCCAGCAGCTTTGGGACAGGGGTGTCTCAGCCCCAGCATTTT

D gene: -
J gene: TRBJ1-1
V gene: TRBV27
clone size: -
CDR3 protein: CATRGGYTEAFF
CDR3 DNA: TGTGCCACCCGGGGAGGTTACACTGAAGCTTTCTTT

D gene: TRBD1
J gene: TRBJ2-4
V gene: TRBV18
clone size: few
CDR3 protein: CASSPLTGPLSKNIQYF
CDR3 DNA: TGTGCCAGCTCACCCCTGACAGGGCCTTTGAGCAAAAACATTCAGTACTTC

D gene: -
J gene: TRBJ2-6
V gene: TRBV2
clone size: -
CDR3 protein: CASPATLAPGVGTGANVLTF
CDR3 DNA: TGTGCCAGTCCCGCGACCCTAGCGCCCGGCGTCGGAACTGGGGCCAACGTCCTGACTTTC

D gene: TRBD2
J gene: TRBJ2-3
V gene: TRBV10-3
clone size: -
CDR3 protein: CATLSGRGADTQYF
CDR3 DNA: TGTGCCACCCTCAGCGGGAGAGGGGCAGATACGCAGTATTTT

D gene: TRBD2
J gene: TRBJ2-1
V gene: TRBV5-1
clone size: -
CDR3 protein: CASSVSSGLNNEQFF
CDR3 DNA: TGCGCCAGCAGCGTCTCTAGCGGGCTAAACAATGAGCAGTTCTTC

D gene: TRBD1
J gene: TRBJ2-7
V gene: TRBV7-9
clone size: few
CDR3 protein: CASSLAAGTVSSYEQYF
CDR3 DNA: TGTGCCAGCAGCTTAGCGGCCGGGACAGTAAGCTCCTACGAGCAGTACTTC

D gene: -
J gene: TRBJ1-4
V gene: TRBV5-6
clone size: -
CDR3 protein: CASADRTRDEKLFF
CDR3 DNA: TGTGCCAGTGCCGACCGAACGCGGGATGAAAAACTGTTTTTT

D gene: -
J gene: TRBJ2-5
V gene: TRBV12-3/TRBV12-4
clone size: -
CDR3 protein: CASLAEEETQYF
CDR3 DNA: TGTGCCAGCCTGGCGGAGGAAGAGACCCAGTACTTC

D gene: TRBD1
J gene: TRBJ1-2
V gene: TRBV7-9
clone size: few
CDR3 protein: CASSLSPGQEYYGYTF
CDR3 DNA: TGTGCCAGCAGCTTATCCCCGGGACAGGAATACTATGGCTACACCTTC

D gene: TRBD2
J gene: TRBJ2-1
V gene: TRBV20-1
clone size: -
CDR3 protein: CSARDGGVAGPTYNEQFF
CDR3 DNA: TGCAGTGCTAGAGATGGGGGGGTAGCCGGGCCTACCTACAATGAGCAGTTCTTC

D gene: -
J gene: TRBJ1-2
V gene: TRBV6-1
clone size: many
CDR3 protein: CASSSRTAEYGYTF
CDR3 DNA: TGTGCCAGCAGTTCGCGGACAGCTGAGTATGGCTACACCTTC

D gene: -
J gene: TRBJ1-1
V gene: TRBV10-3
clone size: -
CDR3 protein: CAISGDSMNTEAFF
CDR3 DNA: TGTGCCATCAGTGGGGACTCCATGAACACTGAAGCTTTCTTT

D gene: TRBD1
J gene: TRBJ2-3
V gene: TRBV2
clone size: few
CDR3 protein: CASSPEGGQGADTQYF
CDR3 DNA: TGTGCCAGCAGCCCCGAAGGGGGACAGGGGGCAGATACGCAGTATTTT

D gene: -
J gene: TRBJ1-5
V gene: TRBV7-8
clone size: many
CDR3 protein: CASSRSTGQGSLLDQPQHF
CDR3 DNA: TGTGCCAGCAGCCGATCGACGGGGCAGGGAAGTCTTCTCGATCAGCCCCAGCATTTT

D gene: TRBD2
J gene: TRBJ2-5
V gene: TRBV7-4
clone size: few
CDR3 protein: CASSSGLAGVGRETQYF
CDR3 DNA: TGTGCCAGCAGCTCAGGACTAGCGGGAGTAGGGCGAGAGACCCAGTACTTC